The rows below give T cell receptor beta chains drawn from one sample of a study of CXCR3-negative and CXCR3-positive naive CD8 T cells. TCRdb re-called the 5' RACE reads; one entry per CDR3 protein, DNA not given. This table holds some 140,000 distinct CDR3 sequences. Source material: naive CXCR3+ CD8+ T cells from blood. These receptors were taken from a human donor in good health. Some clones in this sample may be carry-over from other donors' samples. CDR3s include the opening cysteine and the closing phenylalanine or tryptophan.

j_gene,v_gene,CDR3aa
TRBJ2-7,TRBV13,CASSLFGLANYEQYF
TRBJ2-5,TRBV30,CAWPPGTSGETQYF
TRBJ2-1,TRBV5-1,CASRDRGSYNEQFF
TRBJ1-1,TRBV5-1,CASSLVGQQMNTEAFF
TRBJ1-1,TRBV10-3,CAISEIGRRTEAFF
TRBJ2-1,TRBV6-5,CATRLAASYNEQFF
TRBJ1-5,TRBV15,CATSRDMGGNQPQHF
TRBJ2-3,TRBV12-3/TRBV12-4,CASSGQGPPSTDTQYF
TRBJ1-2,TRBV28,CASSLEGGTQGYTF
TRBJ1-1,TRBV20-1,CSARTSMNTEAFF
TRBJ2-1,TRBV12-3/TRBV12-4,CASSADGSSYNEQFF
TRBJ2-7,TRBV6-2/TRBV6-3,CASSYTRTSVDFF
TRBJ2-7,TRBV12-3/TRBV12-4,CASRSSSGAKDEQYF
TRBJ1-2,TRBV11-2,CASSPGQTYGYTF
TRBJ2-7,TRBV4-1,CASSQPGLSYEQYF
TRBJ2-3,TRBV9,CASSPEGGTDTQYF